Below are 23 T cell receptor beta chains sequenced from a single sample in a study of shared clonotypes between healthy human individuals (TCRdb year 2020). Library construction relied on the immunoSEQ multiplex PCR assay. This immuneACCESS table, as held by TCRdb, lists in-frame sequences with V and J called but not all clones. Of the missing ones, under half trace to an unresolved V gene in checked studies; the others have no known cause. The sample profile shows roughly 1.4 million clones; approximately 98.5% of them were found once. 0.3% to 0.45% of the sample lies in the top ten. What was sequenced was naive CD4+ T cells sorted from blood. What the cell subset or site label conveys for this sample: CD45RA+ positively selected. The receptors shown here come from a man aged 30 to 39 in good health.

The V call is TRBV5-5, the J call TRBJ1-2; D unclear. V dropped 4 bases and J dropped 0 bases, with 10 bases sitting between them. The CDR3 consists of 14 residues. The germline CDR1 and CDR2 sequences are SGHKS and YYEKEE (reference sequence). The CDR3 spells CASSPPVANYGYTF. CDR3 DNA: TGTGCCAGCAGCCCTCCGGTAGCTAACTATGGCTACACCTTC.

For the CDR3, the DNA is TGTGCCAGCAGCGTAGCGGGAGGCTCGGGGACCCAGTACTTC. Translated: CASSVAGGSGTQYF. The J gene is TRBJ2-5, the V gene TRBV5-8, with TRBD2 matching 10 bases. The CDR3 sequence is 14 residues long. Germline trimming cut 4 bases from V and 7 bases from J; bases unmatched to any gene: 7. Germline values: CDR1 SGHTS, CDR2 YDEGEE.

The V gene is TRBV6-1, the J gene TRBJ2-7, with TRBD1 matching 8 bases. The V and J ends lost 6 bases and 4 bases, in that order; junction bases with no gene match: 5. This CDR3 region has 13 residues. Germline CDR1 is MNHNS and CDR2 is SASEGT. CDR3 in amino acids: CASSRDRTYEQYF. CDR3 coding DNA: TGTGCCAGCAGCCGGGACAGGACGTACGAGCAGTACTTC.

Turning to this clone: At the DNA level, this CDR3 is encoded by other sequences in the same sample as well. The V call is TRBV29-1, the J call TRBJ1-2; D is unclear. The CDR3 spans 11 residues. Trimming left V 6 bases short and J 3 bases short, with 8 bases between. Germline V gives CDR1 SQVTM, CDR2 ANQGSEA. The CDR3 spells CSVDGDYGYTF. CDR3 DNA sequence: TGCAGCGTGGACGGCGACTATGGCTACACCTTC.

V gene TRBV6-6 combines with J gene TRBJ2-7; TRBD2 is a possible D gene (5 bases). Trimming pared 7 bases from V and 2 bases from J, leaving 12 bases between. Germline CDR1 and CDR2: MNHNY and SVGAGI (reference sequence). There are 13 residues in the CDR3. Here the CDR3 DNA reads TGTGCCAGCACCACACCGGAGGCCTACGAGCAGTACTTC. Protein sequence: CASTTPEAYEQYF.

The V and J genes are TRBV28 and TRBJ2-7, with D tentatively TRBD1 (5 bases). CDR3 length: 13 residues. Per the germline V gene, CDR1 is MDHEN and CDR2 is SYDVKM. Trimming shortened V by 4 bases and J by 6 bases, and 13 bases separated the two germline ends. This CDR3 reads CASSSRWGSEQYF. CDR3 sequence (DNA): TGTGCCAGCAGTTCGAGGTGGGGCAGCGAGCAGTACTTC.

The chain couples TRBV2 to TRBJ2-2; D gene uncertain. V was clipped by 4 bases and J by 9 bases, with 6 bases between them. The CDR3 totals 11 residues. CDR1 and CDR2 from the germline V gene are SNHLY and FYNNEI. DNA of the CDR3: TGTGCCAGCAGTGTAACAAGGGAGCTGTTTTTT. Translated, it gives CASSVTRELFF.

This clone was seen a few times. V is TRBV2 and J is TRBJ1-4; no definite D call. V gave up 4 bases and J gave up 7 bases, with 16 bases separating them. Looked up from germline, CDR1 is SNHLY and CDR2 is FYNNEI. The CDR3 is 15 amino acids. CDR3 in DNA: TGTGCCAGCAGTGGTGAATCCTCCGTGGGTGAAAAACTGTTTTTT. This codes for CASSGESSVGEKLFF.

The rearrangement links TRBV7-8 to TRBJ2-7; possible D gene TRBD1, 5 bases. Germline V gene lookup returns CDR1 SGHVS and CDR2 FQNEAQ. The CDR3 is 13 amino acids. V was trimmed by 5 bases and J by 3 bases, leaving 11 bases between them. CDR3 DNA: TGTGCCAGCAGCCAAGTGCAGGGCTACGAGCAGTACTTC. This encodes CASSQVQGYEQYF.

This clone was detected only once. The CDR3 here is CASGAGSNYGYTF. DNA of the CDR3: TGTGCCAGCGGAGCAGGGTCGAACTATGGCTACACCTTC. The chain is built from TRBV28 and TRBJ1-2; a possible D gene is TRBD1 (5 bases). Between the trimmed V and J ends, which lost 8 bases and 2 bases, there was a span of 12 bases. Per germline, CDR1 MDHEN and CDR2 SYDVKM. The CDR3 sequence is 13 residues long.

CDR3 amino acids: CASSYWGAGETQYF. CDR3 nucleotides: TGTGCCAGCAGTTATTGGGGCGCGGGAGAGACCCAGTACTTC. The rearrangement joins TRBV6-5 to TRBJ2-5; D may be TRBD1 or TRBD2 (5 bases each). The V gene's germline CDR1 is MNHEY and CDR2 SVGAGI. V lost 3 bases and J 4 bases, leaving 12 bases between the germline ends. The CDR3 runs to 14 residues.

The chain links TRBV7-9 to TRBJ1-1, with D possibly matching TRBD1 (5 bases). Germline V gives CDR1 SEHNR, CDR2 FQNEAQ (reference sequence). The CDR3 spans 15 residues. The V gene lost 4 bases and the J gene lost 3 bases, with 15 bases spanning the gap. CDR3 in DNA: TGTGCCAGCAGCTCCGGGACCTTAGTTTACACTGAAGCTTTCTTT. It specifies CASSSGTLVYTEAFF.

The CDR3 bases are TGTGCCAGCAGCACCGGGGACACCCAAGGAGCTTTCTTT. This encodes CASSTGDTQGAFF. The chain links TRBV9 to TRBJ1-1; D might be TRBD1 (6 bases). V was clipped by 4 bases and J by 10 bases, with 17 bases between them. The CDR3 is 13 residues long. The V gene's germline CDR1 is SGDLS and CDR2 YYNGEE.

DNA of the CDR3: TGCGCCAGCAGTGAAACGGCAGGGACGGGCAATCAGCCCCAGCATTTT. The encoded protein is CASSETAGTGNQPQHF. This chain connects TRBV10-2 to TRBJ1-5; possibly TRBD1 for D (5 bases). The CDR3 is 16 amino acids. Germline V gives CDR1 WSHSY, CDR2 SAAADI. V was cut by 3 bases and J by 2 bases, with 14 bases left in between.

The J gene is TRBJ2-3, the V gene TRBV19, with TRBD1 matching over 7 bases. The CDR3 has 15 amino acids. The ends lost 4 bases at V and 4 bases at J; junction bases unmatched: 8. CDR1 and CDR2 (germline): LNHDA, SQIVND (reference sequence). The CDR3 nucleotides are TGTGCCAGTAGTAGGACAGGCGACCCACCAGATACGCAGTATTTT. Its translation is CASSRTGDPPDTQYF.

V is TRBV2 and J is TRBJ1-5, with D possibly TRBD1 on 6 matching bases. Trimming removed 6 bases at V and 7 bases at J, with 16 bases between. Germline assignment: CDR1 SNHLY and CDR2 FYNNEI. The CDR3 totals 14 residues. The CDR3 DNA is TGTGCCAGCAGACGCACGGACAGCGGGCAGCCCCAGCATTTT. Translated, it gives CASRRTDSGQPQHF.

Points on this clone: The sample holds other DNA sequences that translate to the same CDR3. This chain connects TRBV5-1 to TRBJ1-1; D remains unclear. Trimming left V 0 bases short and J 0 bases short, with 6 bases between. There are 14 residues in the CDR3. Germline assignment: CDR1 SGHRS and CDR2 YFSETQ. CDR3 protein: CASSLGRLNTEAFF. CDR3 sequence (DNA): TGCGCCAGCAGCTTGGGGCGGTTGAACACTGAAGCTTTCTTT.

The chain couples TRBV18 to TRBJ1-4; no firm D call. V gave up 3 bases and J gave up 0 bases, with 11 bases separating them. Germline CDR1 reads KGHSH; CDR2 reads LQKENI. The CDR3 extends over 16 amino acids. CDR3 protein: CASSPGHKATNEKLFF. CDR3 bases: TGTGCCAGCTCACCCGGGCACAAGGCAACTAATGAAAAACTGTTTTTT.

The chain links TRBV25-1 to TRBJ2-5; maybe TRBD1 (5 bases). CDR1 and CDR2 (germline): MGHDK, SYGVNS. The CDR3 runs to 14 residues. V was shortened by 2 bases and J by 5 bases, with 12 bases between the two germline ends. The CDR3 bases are TGTGCCAGCAGTGAAACTGGGGCGGCGGAGACCCAGTACTTC. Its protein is CASSETGAAETQYF. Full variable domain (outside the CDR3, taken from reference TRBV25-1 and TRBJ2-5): EADIYQTPRYLVIGTGKKITLECSQTMGHDKMYWYQQDPGMELHLIHYSYGVNSTEKGDLSSESTVSRIRTEHFPLTLESARPSHTSQYLCASSETGAAETQYFGPGTRLLVL.

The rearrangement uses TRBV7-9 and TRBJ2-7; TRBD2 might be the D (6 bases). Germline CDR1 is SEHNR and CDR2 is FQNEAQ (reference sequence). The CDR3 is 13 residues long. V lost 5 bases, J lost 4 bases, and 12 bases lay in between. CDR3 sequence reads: CASSQFGTYEQYF. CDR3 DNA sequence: TGTGCCAGCAGCCAATTTGGGACTTACGAGCAGTACTTC.

The CDR3 coding sequence is TGTGCCAGCAGCACGGGTCCGGGACTAGCGGGAGCCAATGAGCAGTTCTTC. It yields the protein CASSTGPGLAGANEQFF. V and J are TRBV7-9 and TRBJ2-1; 14 bases align to TRBD2. V gave up 5 bases and J gave up 6 bases; unmatched junction bases: 9. The CDR3 consists of 17 residues. The germline gives CDR1 SEHNR, CDR2 FQNEAQ (reference sequence).

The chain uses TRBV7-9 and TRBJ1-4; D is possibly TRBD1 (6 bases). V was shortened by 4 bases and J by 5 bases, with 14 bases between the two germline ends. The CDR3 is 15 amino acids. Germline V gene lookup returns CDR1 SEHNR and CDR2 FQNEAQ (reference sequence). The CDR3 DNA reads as TGTGCCAGCAGCTCCCAACAGGGCGTCAATGAAAAACTGTTTTTT. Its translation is CASSSQQGVNEKLFF.

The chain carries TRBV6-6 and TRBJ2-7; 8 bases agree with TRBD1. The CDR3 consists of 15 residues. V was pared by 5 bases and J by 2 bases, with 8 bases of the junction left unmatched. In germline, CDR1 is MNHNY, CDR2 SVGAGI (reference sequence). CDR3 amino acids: CASSQDRARTYEQYF. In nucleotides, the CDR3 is TGTGCCAGCAGTCAGGACAGGGCCCGAACCTACGAGCAGTACTTC.